This T cell receptor beta chain was recorded in a study of T cells in narcolepsy. The trim removed 4 bases at V and 2 bases at J, leaving 7 bases unmatched. The length of the CDR3 is 16 residues. The V gene's germline CDR1 is KGHSH and CDR2 LQKENI. Findings and limits, study-wide: Comparing one patient's CSF and blood CD4+ clonotypes highlighted HCRT- and TRIB2-specific autoreactive clonotypes. Reportedly, autoreactive clonotypes were serially detected in patients' blood but not controls'. No autoreactive T cell clone sequences appeared in some memory CD4+ repertoires.

With regard to this clone: Its matching antigen is unknown.

Sequencing was performed with immunoSEQ multiplex PCR; in TCRdb, only in-frame clones are kept and a portion is missing. The sample records 25,000 to 30,000 clones, 70% to 80% being singletons. The V call is TRBV18, the J call TRBJ2-3; TRBD1 matches 9 bases. Sequences were obtained from CD45RA- memory CD4+ T cells from PBMCs. The receptor was isolated from a human donor with narcolepsy. CDR3 in DNA: TGTGCCAGCTCACTGAAGGACAGGGGTCCCACAGATACGCAGTATTTT. Translation gives CASSLKDRGPTDTQYF.